This TCR beta chain was obtained from a study of T cell responses to AZD1222 COVID-19 vaccine. This clone was seen only once. Its specificity is not known. Trimming shortened V by 4 bases and J by 8 bases, and 14 bases separated the two germline ends. CDR1 MNHEY and CDR2 SVGAGI come from the germline V gene. The CDR3 consists of 13 residues. Produced via immunoSEQ multiplex PCR; TCRdb's table is partial and in-frame only. The table lists fewer than 120,000 clones, 85% to 95% of them singletons. Broader study findings: Across spike, vaccine-associated CD4 TCRs were found, dominant at 160-218 and 743-854.

The sequence was collected from an adult who received the AZD1222 COVID-19 vaccine. The chain is built from TRBV6-5 and TRBJ1-2, with D maybe TRBD1 (5 bases). Sequenced here: peripheral blood, sampled 28 days after the second AZD1222 dose. In DNA, the CDR3 is TGTGCCAGCAGTTGGGGCGGCTCTCAGGGCTACACCTTC. It encodes CASSWGGSQGYTF.